These T cell receptor beta chains were read from a single sample in a study of blood T cell repertoires in COVID-19. TCRdb's table, derived via immunoSEQ multiplex PCR, lists solely in-frame clones and lacks some. The data contain about 120,000 clones, about 79% of them singletons. The material sequenced was peripheral blood. Every receptor here comes from a man aged 65 to 79 with acute or convalescent COVID-19. Each CDR3 is given with its conserved first and last residue. D genes are given only for firm matches. Clone sizes are given selectively: once, few, many, or a class where the clone is expanded.

v_call	j_call	d_call	clone_size	cdr3_aa	cdr3_nt
TRBV18	TRBJ1-2	TRBD1	.	CASSPGTGAYGYTF	TGTGCCAGCTCACCCGGGACAGGAGCCTATGGCTACACCTTC
TRBV5-4	TRBJ2-3	.	once	CASSVAGAKDTQYF	TGTGCCAGCAGTGTGGCGGGCGCCAAAGATACGCAGTATTTT
TRBV30	TRBJ2-1	TRBD1	few	CAWRKDRVNEQFF	TGTGCCTGGAGAAAGGACAGGGTCAATGAGCAGTTCTTC
TRBV15	TRBJ2-7	TRBD1	.	CATSRDSRTGNRGYEQYF	TGTGCCACCAGCAGAGACTCCAGGACAGGGAATAGGGGCTACGAGCAGTACTTC
TRBV6-5	TRBJ1-1	TRBD1	.	CASTYTTGGTEAFF	TGTGCCAGCACATACACCACAGGGGGCACTGAAGCTTTCTTT
TRBV5-4	TRBJ1-4	TRBD1	few	CASSLGQGDEKLFF	TGTGCCAGCAGCTTAGGACAGGGCGATGAAAAACTGTTTTTT
TRBV5-1	TRBJ2-7	TRBD2	.	CASSLGRGGIYEQYF	TGCGCCAGCAGCTTAGGGCGGGGGGGGATTTACGAGCAGTACTTC
TRBV18	TRBJ1-4	TRBD1	once	CASSPKGQENEKLFF	TGTGCCAGCTCTCCTAAAGGACAGGAGAATGAAAAACTGTTTTTT
TRBV5-1	TRBJ1-1	.	once	CASSLGIGQWGSEAFF	TGCGCCAGCAGCTTGGGGATCGGACAGTGGGGCTCTGAAGCTTTCTTT
TRBV11-3	TRBJ2-7	.	.	CASSSGHSSYEQYF	TGTGCCAGCAGCTCGGGACACTCCTCCTACGAGCAGTACTTC
TRBV3-1/TRBV3-2	TRBJ2-1	TRBD2	.	CASSQVLAGGGNEQFF	TGTGCCAGCAGCCAAGTCCTAGCGGGGGGCGGAAATGAGCAGTTCTTC
TRBV19	TRBJ2-3	TRBD2	.	CASSMRGADTQYF	TGTGCCAGTAGTATGCGGGGGGCAGATACGCAGTATTTT
TRBV2	TRBJ2-3	.	.	CASSPSTDTQYF	TGTGCCAGCAGCCCTAGCACAGATACGCAGTATTTT
TRBV19	TRBJ2-7	TRBD1	.	CASSVPRGQGFPYEQYF	TGTGCCAGTAGTGTACCCCGGGGACAGGGTTTCCCCTACGAGCAGTACTTC
TRBV18	TRBJ2-7	.	once	CASSAGISYEQYF	TGTGCCAGCTCGGCGGGGATCTCCTACGAGCAGTACTTC
TRBV11-2	TRBJ2-1	TRBD1	.	CASSQTGGWSYNEQFF	TGTGCCAGCAGCCAGACAGGGGGTTGGTCCTACAATGAGCAGTTCTTC
TRBV6-5	TRBJ2-3	TRBD2	.	CASSYPLAGGQDTQYF	TGTGCCAGCAGTTACCCTCTAGCGGGGGGCCAGGATACGCAGTATTTT
TRBV19	TRBJ1-4	.	.	CASNPRGQGEKLFF	TGTGCCAGTAACCCCCGAGGGCAGGGGGAAAAACTGTTTTTT
TRBV5-1	TRBJ2-7	.	.	CASSLGGDTGTEQYF	TGCGCCAGCAGCTTGGGGGGAGACACGGGAACCGAGCAGTACTTC
TRBV6-5	TRBJ1-3	.	once	CASTFGNTIYF	TGTGCCTCTACCTTCGGAAACACCATATATTTT
TRBV3-1/TRBV3-2	TRBJ1-2	.	.	CASSQRESGYTF	TGTGCCAGCAGCCAGAGGGAAAGCGGCTACACCTTC
TRBV4-3	TRBJ2-1	TRBD2	.	CASSQGLAGRNEQFF	TGCGCCAGCAGCCAAGGACTAGCGGGTCGCAATGAGCAGTTCTTC
TRBV7-2	TRBJ1-1	.	once	CASSIGPDTEAFF	TGTGCCAGCAGCATAGGCCCGGACACTGAAGCTTTCTTT
TRBV7-2	TRBJ2-3	.	.	CASKGDTSTDTQYF	TGTGCCAGTAAGGGGGATACTAGCACAGATACGCAGTATTTT
TRBV12-3/TRBV12-4	TRBJ1-2	.	few	CASSVQNYGYTF	TGTGCCAGCAGTGTACAGAACTATGGCTACACCTTC
TRBV4-3	TRBJ2-1	.	.	CASSQEAQTFEQFF	TGCGCCAGCAGCCAAGAGGCCCAGACTTTTGAGCAGTTCTTC
TRBV27	TRBJ2-3	TRBD2	.	CASRLGLAGGSSTDTQYF	TGTGCCAGCAGGCTGGGACTAGCGGGGGGGAGTAGCACAGATACGCAGTATTTT
TRBV7-2	TRBJ2-7	TRBD1	.	CASSYGDSSHSYEQYF	TGTGCCAGCAGCTACGGGGACAGTAGTCATTCCTACGAGCAGTACTTC
TRBV9	TRBJ1-1	TRBD1	.	CASSVASGGNTEAFF	TGTGCCAGCAGCGTAGCATCAGGGGGCAACACTGAAGCTTTCTTT
TRBV7-9	TRBJ2-3	.	.	CASSLETLISTDTQYF	TGTGCCAGCAGCTTAGAGACTTTAATTAGCACAGATACGCAGTATTTT
TRBV6-4	TRBJ1-2	.	.	CASSPAGGSDYGYTF	TGTGCCAGCAGTCCCGCGGGGGGGTCGGACTATGGCTACACCTTC
TRBV12-3/TRBV12-4	TRBJ1-2	TRBD1	.	CASSRLTGDYTF	TGTGCCAGCAGTCGACTCACAGGGGACTACACCTTC
TRBV6-5	TRBJ2-5	TRBD1	.	CAITGGSRTQYF	TGTGCCATCACAGGGGGTTCTCGGACCCAGTACTTC
TRBV4-3	TRBJ1-4	.	.	CASSQDLQPNEKLFF	TGCGCCAGCAGCCAAGATTTACAGCCTAATGAAAAACTGTTTTTT
TRBV10-3	TRBJ2-5	TRBD2	.	CAISEGRGVQTQETQYF	TGTGCCATCAGTGAGGGGCGGGGGGTTCAAACGCAAGAGACCCAGTACTTC
TRBV15	TRBJ1-1	.	.	CATSRDTSSSTFTEAFF	TGTGCCACCAGCAGAGATACGTCCAGTAGCACTTTCACTGAAGCTTTCTTT
TRBV7-3	TRBJ1-1	.	.	CASSLTPNRDTEAFF	TGTGCCAGCAGCTTAACCCCCAACAGGGACACTGAAGCTTTCTTT
TRBV11-3	TRBJ1-4	TRBD1	.	CASSPRQGSTNEKLFF	TGTGCCAGCAGCCCACGACAGGGTTCCACTAATGAAAAACTGTTTTTT
TRBV5-1	TRBJ1-1	.	.	CASGSTGHTEAFF	TGCGCCAGCGGGTCGACAGGACACACTGAAGCTTTCTTT
TRBV9	TRBJ2-1	TRBD1	.	CASSVARDRSYNEQFF	TGTGCCAGCAGCGTAGCCCGGGACAGGTCCTACAATGAGCAGTTCTTC
TRBV7-9	TRBJ1-3	TRBD1	few	CASSQWTGSIGGNTIYF	TGTGCCAGCAGCCAATGGACAGGGAGTATAGGCGGAAACACCATATATTTT
TRBV5-5	TRBJ1-1	TRBD1	once	CASSLQGINTEAFF	TGTGCCAGCAGCCTACAGGGGATTAACACTGAAGCTTTCTTT
TRBV19	TRBJ1-2	.	few	CASSIDTGYGYTF	TGTGCCAGTAGTATAGATACAGGGTATGGCTACACCTTC
TRBV29-1	TRBJ1-2	TRBD1	.	CSATGGPYGYTF	TGCAGCGCAACAGGGGGCCCTTATGGCTACACCTTC
TRBV27	TRBJ1-4	.	.	CASSDGGPELF	TGTGCCAGCAGCGACGGGGGTCCTGAGCTTTTT
TRBV25-1	TRBJ2-1	TRBD2	few	CASSVRLAAYNEQFF	TGTGCCAGCAGTGTGAGACTAGCGGCCTACAATGAGCAGTTCTTC
TRBV7-9	TRBJ2-5	.	once	CASSLAPGSRETQYF	TGTGCCAGCAGCTTAGCGCCGGGTTCGCGGGAGACCCAGTACTTC
TRBV24-1	TRBJ2-2	.	.	CALGGNTGELFF	TGTGCCCTAGGTGGGAACACCGGGGAGCTGTTTTTT
TRBV19	TRBJ1-2	.	.	CASGGRVNYGYTF	TGTGCCAGTGGGGGCCGGGTGAACTATGGCTACACCTTC
TRBV5-1	TRBJ1-1	TRBD1	.	CASSLPGQPNTEAFF	TGCGCCAGCAGCTTACCGGGACAGCCGAACACTGAAGCTTTCTTT
TRBV19	TRBJ2-1	.	.	CASSPRGSSYNEQFF	TGTGCCAGTAGTCCCAGGGGTAGCTCCTACAATGAGCAGTTCTTC
TRBV18	TRBJ1-3	TRBD1	few	CASSPGTALSSGNTIYF	TGTGCCAGCTCACCAGGGACAGCGCTGAGCTCTGGAAACACCATATATTTT
TRBV30	TRBJ1-5	.	.	CAWSAAGGMYQPQHF	TGTGCCTGGAGTGCTGCGGGGGGTATGTATCAGCCCCAGCATTTT
TRBV30	TRBJ2-1	.	.	CACDSYNEQFF	TGTGCCTGTGACAGTTACAATGAGCAGTTCTTC
TRBV5-4	TRBJ2-1	TRBD1	.	CASSPTGDSYNEQFF	TGTGCCAGCAGCCCTACAGGGGACTCCTACAATGAGCAGTTCTTC